A selection of T cell receptor beta chains follows, all from one sample in a study of T cells in Graves' hyperthyroidism and ophthalmopathy. TCRdb processed the multiplex PCR reads anew with MiXCR; each CDR3 protein has one entry. The sample holds under 450,000 distinct CDR3 sequences; less than 15% are singletons and the top ten take around 21%. The sequenced sample consisted of blood. Source of these receptors: a man aged 25 to 40 with Graves' hyperthyroidism that later progressed to Graves' ophthalmopathy. The CDR3 runs from the conserved cysteine through the conserved F or W. Not every row has a clone size; where given, it reads once, few, many or a size class.

CDR3 protein: CASSAWDSNYGYTF; V gene: TRBV27; J gene: TRBJ1-2; clone size: -
CDR3 protein: CSAPDRDGIYGYTF; V gene: TRBV20-1; J gene: TRBJ1-2; clone size: many
CDR3 protein: CASSHFDLNTEAFF; V gene: TRBV4-1; J gene: TRBJ1-1; clone size: -
CDR3 protein: CASSFPQEPNTEAFF; V gene: TRBV28; J gene: TRBJ1-1; clone size: many
CDR3 protein: CASNLASGGRETQYF; V gene: TRBV27; J gene: TRBJ2-5; clone size: many
CDR3 protein: CASSVRSGGSETQYF; V gene: TRBV9; J gene: TRBJ2-5; clone size: -
CDR3 protein: CATSTSGNSPLHF; V gene: TRBV15; J gene: TRBJ1-6; clone size: few
CDR3 protein: CASSSRGGRATGELFF; V gene: TRBV11-2; J gene: TRBJ2-2; clone size: many
CDR3 protein: CASGLYVRADTEAFF; V gene: TRBV12-5; J gene: TRBJ1-1; clone size: -
CDR3 protein: CASSWGGSSYNEQFF; V gene: TRBV12-3/TRBV12-4; J gene: TRBJ2-1; clone size: few
CDR3 protein: CASSQEGAPFF; V gene: TRBV4-1; J gene: TRBJ2-1; clone size: -
CDR3 protein: CASSPGVDYGYTF; V gene: TRBV6-1; J gene: TRBJ1-2; clone size: many
CDR3 protein: CASSYSTPPMNTEAFF; V gene: TRBV6-5; J gene: TRBJ1-1; clone size: many
CDR3 protein: CASSRHSITYEQYF; V gene: TRBV27; J gene: TRBJ2-7; clone size: many
CDR3 protein: CASSQTGTDTQYF; V gene: TRBV3-1; J gene: TRBJ2-3; clone size: many
CDR3 protein: CSARDGGTVHNSPLHF; V gene: TRBV20-1; J gene: TRBJ1-6; clone size: many
CDR3 protein: CASSATGRDGYTF; V gene: TRBV2; J gene: TRBJ1-2; clone size: many
CDR3 protein: CASSFWHAGYEQYF; V gene: TRBV11-2; J gene: TRBJ2-7; clone size: -
CDR3 protein: CASSLALGSEQYF; V gene: TRBV7-2; J gene: TRBJ2-7; clone size: many
CDR3 protein: CAIGGSSYEQYF; V gene: TRBV10-3; J gene: TRBJ2-7; clone size: many
CDR3 protein: CSARDRVTDTQYF; V gene: TRBV20-1; J gene: TRBJ2-3; clone size: few
CDR3 protein: CASSLGAGSTEAFF; V gene: TRBV5-1; J gene: TRBJ1-1; clone size: many
CDR3 protein: CANRPGTAPYEKLFF; V gene: TRBV2; J gene: TRBJ1-4; clone size: -
CDR3 protein: CATSAQTGEGYTF; V gene: TRBV15; J gene: TRBJ1-2; clone size: few
CDR3 protein: CATTRDGNEKLFF; V gene: TRBV2; J gene: TRBJ1-4; clone size: many
CDR3 protein: CSDYGTGHEKLFF; V gene: TRBV20-1; J gene: TRBJ1-4; clone size: -
CDR3 protein: CAISTGTGGYSYEQYF; V gene: TRBV10-3; J gene: TRBJ2-7; clone size: many